This TCR beta chain was documented in a study of blood T cells in healthy people across ages. Findings of the study overall: PBMCs went unsorted, and a conclusive naive versus antigen-experienced comparison was therefore prevented.

Regarding this clonotype: Its specificity is not known.

Through a sample-barcoded 5' primer and a J-beta primer mix, a second PCR was run for roughly 7 to 11 cycles. MiXCR, run by TCRdb on the 5' RACE reads, gives a single entry per CDR3 protein. Here the sample spans 850,000 or so distinct CDR3 sequences, more than 25% being singletons. The sample comprised blood. This TCR derives from a woman aged 80 or over in good health.

The CDR3 spells CASSLDPEETQYF. The CDR3 nucleotides read TGTGCCAGCAGCTTGGACCCAGAAGAGACCCAGTACTTC. The chain is built from TRBV5-6 and TRBJ2-5; no definite D call. This CDR3 has 13 residues. Trimming pared 0 bases from V and 3 bases from J, leaving 6 bases between. Germline V gives CDR1 SGHDT, CDR2 YYEEEE.